The clone carrying this T cell receptor beta chain was counted only a few times. Its antigen is not known. Every single patient, without exception, relapsed after autologous stem cell transplantation, and brentuximab vedotin exposure varied. The data derive from a study of PD-1 blockade in classical Hodgkin lymphoma. Study outcomes and limitations: Compared with baseline, CD4+ but not CD8+ TCR diversity had risen significantly by C4D1.

TCRdb's copy holds only in-frame clones and misses some; the assay was immunoSEQ multiplex PCR. The repertoire holds tens of thousands of clones, with roughly 86% as singletons. This CDR3 has 14 residues. J lost 9 bases, V lost 6 bases, and 8 bases had no gene match. Germline V lookup: CDR1 MNHEY, CDR2 SMNVEV (reference sequence). Here the sequenced sample was peripheral blood mononuclear cells (PBMCs), taken at baseline. This receptor was obtained from a human donor with classical Hodgkin lymphoma. The V and J genes are TRBV27 and TRBJ1-2; 12 bases line up with TRBD1. The CDR3 spells CASSPRDRGQSYTF. The CDR3 bases are TGTGCCAGCAGCCCTCGGGACAGGGGGCAGAGCTACACCTTC.